This TCR beta chain originates from a study of CD8 T cells in ankylosing spondylitis. Trimming pared 4 bases from V and 2 bases from J, leaving 9 bases between. CDR1 and CDR2 (germline): ENHRY, SYGVKD. The CDR3 totals 14 residues. Comments on this clonotype: Its cognate antigen is unknown.

Findings of the study overall: A motif of under 10 highly homologous TCR beta variants was seen as apparently characteristic of ankylosing spondylitis blood. Significant enrichment of disease-linked clones was reported in matched ankylosing spondylitis synovial fluid.

TCRdb itself ran the 5' RACE reads through MiXCR, one entry per CDR3 protein. The repertoire includes hundreds of thousands of distinct CDR3 sequences, roughly 26% of them detected once, and about 0.92% sits in the top ten. The chain employs TRBV10-3 and TRBJ2-1, with D uncertain. The source of this sequence is a male donor with ankylosing spondylitis. Sequencing used blood, either unsorted or a sorted T cell fraction (not recorded which). CDR3 protein: CAISGSQTYNEQFF. The CDR3 nucleotides are TGTGCCATCAGTGGATCGCAGACCTACAATGAGCAGTTCTTC.